This TCR beta chain was retrieved from a study of T-cell memory formation after mild COVID-19. Study summary: There were largely donor-specific TCR clusters. The study's findings and limits: The second-wave clones peaking on day 37 were not confirmed as SARS-CoV-2-specific.

TCR alpha and TCR beta cDNA libraries carrying sample barcodes and UMIs were produced by 5'RACE using constant-segment primers. MiXCR, applied by TCRdb to the 5' RACE reads, yields one record per CDR3 protein. This sample has under 300,000 distinct CDR3 sequences, with 8% to 10% found just once. Of note for this clonotype: The target antigen is unknown.

CDR3 size: 12 residues. In germline, CDR1 is SGHAT, CDR2 FQNNGV. Trimming cost V 3 bases and J 7 bases, with 7 bases left between them. This chain links TRBV11-2 with TRBJ2-1, with D unresolved. This clonotype was sampled from a man younger than 35 who had mild COVID-19 (a few samples of this study predate the infection). Cell type and time point are not known. Sequencing was done on a sample of PBMCs or a T cell subset sorted from them (not recorded which). The CDR3: CASSFGLNEQFF. The CDR3 DNA reads as TGTGCCAGCAGCTTCGGGCTGAATGAGCAGTTCTTC.